This T cell receptor (beta chain) was sequenced for a study of OX40 agonist ivuxolimab in advanced cancers. Whole-study findings and limits: Patients who responded partially at 0.1-3.0 mg/kg showed clonal expansion ranking among the lowest.

This clone was seen a single time. Its antigen is unidentified. Germline CDR1 reads MGHRA; CDR2 reads YSYEKL. The CDR3 extends over 17 amino acids. V gave up 0 bases and J gave up 3 bases; unmatched junction bases: 10. Produced via immunoSEQ multiplex PCR; TCRdb's table is partial and in-frame only. The sample holds about 55,000 clones, 80% seen once. This receptor was taken from an adult with an advanced solid tumor such as melanoma, head and neck, liver or kidney cancer. The sample here was CD4+ or CD8+ T cells sorted from blood, taken in a trial of the OX40 agonist ivuxolimab. The V call is TRBV4-1, the J call TRBJ2-7; 8 bases agree with TRBD1. DNA for the CDR3: TGCGCCAGCAGCCAAGACTATAACCGGGACAGGATCTACGAGCAGTACTTC. Protein: CASSQDYNRDRIYEQYF.